The clone carrying this TCR beta chain was picked up many times. The antigen remains undetermined. TCRdb re-derived calls from the 5' RACE reads in MiXCR, one entry per CDR3 protein. The table includes hundreds of thousands of distinct CDR3 sequences, roughly 6.2% detected once. These data belong to a study of identical twins. This CDR3 has 12 amino acids. CDR1 is MNHEY, CDR2 SVGEGT, per germline. Trimming at V came to 2 bases and at J to 10 bases, leaving 2 bases not matched to a gene. Everyone who donated was a healthy Caucasian. Findings and limits, study-wide: Memory repertoires lacked the insertion deficit that abundant cord blood beta clonotypes showed.

The chain links TRBV6-2 or TRBV6-3 to TRBJ2-1; 7 positions agree with TRBD2. This receptor was identified in a man between 18 and 29 years old in good health. Specimen: naive T cells sorted from blood. The CDR3 DNA reads TGTGCCAGCAGTTACGGCGGGAGCGAGCAGTTCTTC. Translating gives CASSYGGSEQFF.